This T cell receptor beta chain stems from a study of T cell repertoires in cytomegalovirus infection. On the study more broadly: It was the public TCR beta signatures that indicated both CMV infection and matching HLA type.

This clonotype was seen a few times. Its antigen is currently unknown. Because the CDR3's place on the DNA is in doubt, the DNA is left out and the CDR3 is given as listed by TCRdb. From its first to its last residue, the CDR3 has 20 amino acids. TCRdb called the reads again in MiXCR, with one record for every CDR3 protein. The profile covers approximately 340,000 distinct CDR3 sequences, with 25% to 35% appearing a single time and about 20% taken by the ten largest. Material: cultured PBMCs, obtained from culture after CMV antigen stimulation. The TCR originated in a human donor in good health (CMV status not recorded). Some clones in this sample may be carry-over from other donors' samples. The chain links TRBV7-5 to TRBJ2-5; the table gives TRBD1 as D, unverified against the DNA. TRBV7-5 is flagged as a pseudogene. This chain's CDR3 is CISVPEAKGEPRQEQETQYF.